Listed below are T cell receptor beta chains from one sample, sequenced in a study of cytomegalovirus exposure and HLA in healthy donors. Method: immunoSEQ multiplex PCR; TCRdb's copy keeps in-frame clones and lacks some. This table has fewer than 200,000 clones, about four fifths appearing once. The sequenced sample was PBMCs. Every receptor here comes from a male donor in good health and CMV-seronegative. Both conserved end residues are part of each CDR3. Each record gives: D gene, V gene, clone size, J gene, CDR3 DNA, CDR3 protein. D genes are given only for firm matches. Rows may omit the clone size; those that give it use once, few, many or a size class.

d_gene: TRBD1; v_gene: TRBV7-8; abundance: .; j_gene: TRBJ1-2; CDR3nt: TGTGCCAGCAGCTCGTCCCGGGACAGGGGGCGAGGCTACACCTTC; CDR3aa: CASSSSRDRGRGYTF
d_gene: .; v_gene: TRBV28; abundance: .; j_gene: TRBJ2-1; CDR3nt: TGTGCCAGCTGTTACCATGGCGGCTCCCCCTACAATGAGCAGTTCTTC; CDR3aa: CASCYHGGSPYNEQFF
d_gene: TRBD2; v_gene: TRBV7-9; abundance: .; j_gene: TRBJ2-1; CDR3nt: TGTGCCAGCAGCGCGGGACTAGCGGGAGTGTGGAATGAGCAGTTCTTC; CDR3aa: CASSAGLAGVWNEQFF
d_gene: .; v_gene: TRBV27; abundance: .; j_gene: TRBJ2-5; CDR3nt: TGTGCCAGCAGTTTTGGCACATCCCGGGAAGAGACCCAGTACTTC; CDR3aa: CASSFGTSREETQYF
d_gene: .; v_gene: TRBV20-1; abundance: .; j_gene: TRBJ1-2; CDR3nt: TGCAGTGCTAATGGACAGTATGGCTACACCTTC; CDR3aa: CSANGQYGYTF
d_gene: TRBD1; v_gene: TRBV9; abundance: .; j_gene: TRBJ1-4; CDR3nt: TGTGCCAGCAGCGTAGGACAGGGAAAGGGAGGTGAAAAACTGTTTTTT; CDR3aa: CASSVGQGKGGEKLFF
d_gene: TRBD2; v_gene: TRBV29-1; abundance: .; j_gene: TRBJ2-7; CDR3nt: TGCAGCGCCAACATGCGGGAGGGACTCGAGCAGTACTTC; CDR3aa: CSANMREGLEQYF
d_gene: TRBD2; v_gene: TRBV5-1; abundance: .; j_gene: TRBJ2-3; CDR3nt: TGCGCCAGCAGCTTCGCAGCGGGAGGCACAGATACGCAGTATTTT; CDR3aa: CASSFAAGGTDTQYF
d_gene: TRBD2; v_gene: TRBV19; abundance: once; j_gene: TRBJ2-3; CDR3nt: TGTGCCAGTAGTATTCGAGCGGGGGGGATCACAGATACGCAGTATTTT; CDR3aa: CASSIRAGGITDTQYF
d_gene: TRBD1; v_gene: TRBV7-2; abundance: .; j_gene: TRBJ2-5; CDR3nt: TGTGCCAGCAGCTTCGGGACAGCCCAAGAGACCCAGTACTTC; CDR3aa: CASSFGTAQETQYF
d_gene: .; v_gene: TRBV6-5; abundance: .; j_gene: TRBJ1-2; CDR3nt: TGTGCCAGCAGCCTGGTGGGGGCCCTTGGCTACACCTTC; CDR3aa: CASSLVGALGYTF
d_gene: .; v_gene: TRBV5-1; abundance: .; j_gene: TRBJ2-7; CDR3nt: TGCGCCAGCAGCTTGGTAGAAAAAAGCTACGAGCAGTACTTC; CDR3aa: CASSLVEKSYEQYF
d_gene: .; v_gene: TRBV2; abundance: .; j_gene: TRBJ1-1; CDR3nt: TGTGCCAGCAGTGAGGGGAGACTTAGACCTATTGAAGCTTTCTTT; CDR3aa: CASSEGRLRPIEAFF
d_gene: .; v_gene: TRBV5-1; abundance: few; j_gene: TRBJ1-4; CDR3nt: TGCGCCAGCAGCTCCACATCAACTAATGAAAAACTGTTTTTT; CDR3aa: CASSSTSTNEKLFF
d_gene: TRBD1; v_gene: TRBV2; abundance: few; j_gene: TRBJ2-3; CDR3nt: TGTGCCAGGGCACAGGGGTCTGGCACAGATACGCAGTATTTT; CDR3aa: CARAQGSGTDTQYF
d_gene: .; v_gene: TRBV18; abundance: .; j_gene: TRBJ2-3; CDR3nt: TGTGCCAGCTCACGAAAGGGGGATTCCGCAGATACGCAGTATTTT; CDR3aa: CASSRKGDSADTQYF
d_gene: .; v_gene: TRBV30; abundance: few; j_gene: TRBJ1-1; CDR3nt: TGTGCCTGGATACCCGGGGGGGCTGAAGCTTTCTTT; CDR3aa: CAWIPGGAEAFF
d_gene: .; v_gene: TRBV5-4; abundance: .; j_gene: TRBJ2-3; CDR3nt: TGTGCCAGCAGCTTGGTGGTGGGGAGAAGCACAGATACGCAGTATTTT; CDR3aa: CASSLVVGRSTDTQYF
d_gene: TRBD2; v_gene: TRBV6-6; abundance: .; j_gene: TRBJ2-2; CDR3nt: TGTGCCAGCAGTTACTTACTAGCGGGAGGAACCGGGGAGCTGTTTTTT; CDR3aa: CASSYLLAGGTGELFF
d_gene: TRBD2; v_gene: TRBV7-9; abundance: .; j_gene: TRBJ2-3; CDR3nt: TGTGCCAGCAGCAAACGAGCGGGAGGCTACACAGATACGCAGTATTTT; CDR3aa: CASSKRAGGYTDTQYF
d_gene: TRBD1; v_gene: TRBV13; abundance: .; j_gene: TRBJ2-5; CDR3nt: TGTGCCAGCAGCCTTAGGGGACAGGGTCAAGAGACCCAGTACTTC; CDR3aa: CASSLRGQGQETQYF
d_gene: .; v_gene: TRBV14; abundance: .; j_gene: TRBJ1-1; CDR3nt: TGTGCCAGCGGCTTATTCACTGAAGCTTTCTTT; CDR3aa: CASGLFTEAFF
d_gene: TRBD1; v_gene: TRBV2; abundance: .; j_gene: TRBJ1-1; CDR3nt: TGTGCCAGCAGACCGGACTCAGGGGGAAACACTGAAGCTTTCTTT; CDR3aa: CASRPDSGGNTEAFF
d_gene: .; v_gene: TRBV19; abundance: .; j_gene: TRBJ2-3; CDR3nt: TGTGCCAGTAGCATTCAGGGGTTAGATACGCAGTATTTT; CDR3aa: CASSIQGLDTQYF
d_gene: TRBD1; v_gene: TRBV19; abundance: .; j_gene: TRBJ2-3; CDR3nt: TGTGCCAGTAGTATTGATGGGGGACAGAGCACAGATACGCAGTATTTT; CDR3aa: CASSIDGGQSTDTQYF
d_gene: TRBD2; v_gene: TRBV2; abundance: .; j_gene: TRBJ2-5; CDR3nt: TGTGCCAGCAGTGAAGCCCGGACTAGCGGGGGTCTCGAGACCCAGTACTTC; CDR3aa: CASSEARTSGGLETQYF
d_gene: .; v_gene: TRBV9; abundance: .; j_gene: TRBJ2-7; CDR3nt: TGTGCCAGCAGCGCTAGGAGCGGATCTTCCTACGAGCAGTACTTC; CDR3aa: CASSARSGSSYEQYF
d_gene: TRBD1; v_gene: TRBV9; abundance: .; j_gene: TRBJ2-3; CDR3nt: TGTGCCAGCAGCGTAGGTCCCCGGGACAGGGGCATATTGGATACGCAGTATTTT; CDR3aa: CASSVGPRDRGILDTQYF
d_gene: .; v_gene: TRBV5-1; abundance: .; j_gene: TRBJ2-1; CDR3nt: TGCGCCAGCAGCTCGGCTAGGTTGCACAATGAGCAGTTCTTC; CDR3aa: CASSSARLHNEQFF
d_gene: TRBD1; v_gene: TRBV11-3; abundance: .; j_gene: TRBJ2-1; CDR3nt: TGTGCCAGCAGTTTAATAGGACAGGGCAATGAGCAGTTCTTC; CDR3aa: CASSLIGQGNEQFF
d_gene: TRBD1; v_gene: TRBV19; abundance: few; j_gene: TRBJ1-2; CDR3nt: TGTGCCAGTAGTATTCGGGACAGGAACTATGGCTACACCTTC; CDR3aa: CASSIRDRNYGYTF
d_gene: .; v_gene: TRBV5-4; abundance: .; j_gene: TRBJ1-1; CDR3nt: TGTGCCAGCAGCTTGGCTGGTTCGGGGGGAAGTAGAGCTTTCTTT; CDR3aa: CASSLAGSGGSRAFF
d_gene: .; v_gene: TRBV29-1; abundance: .; j_gene: TRBJ2-2; CDR3nt: TGCAGCGTTTCTAATCCCGGGGAGCTGTTTTTT; CDR3aa: CSVSNPGELFF
d_gene: .; v_gene: TRBV28; abundance: .; j_gene: TRBJ1-1; CDR3nt: TGTGCCAGCACCCCCTCGGGGGGGAACACTGAAGCTTTCTTT; CDR3aa: CASTPSGGNTEAFF
d_gene: TRBD1; v_gene: TRBV5-4; abundance: once; j_gene: TRBJ2-7; CDR3nt: TGTGCCAGCAGCCCGGGACAGGGACGGTACGAGCAGTACTTC; CDR3aa: CASSPGQGRYEQYF
d_gene: .; v_gene: TRBV7-2; abundance: .; j_gene: TRBJ2-3; CDR3nt: TGTGCCAGCAGCACCAAAGGGGGACCAGATACGCAGTATTTT; CDR3aa: CASSTKGGPDTQYF
d_gene: .; v_gene: TRBV28; abundance: .; j_gene: TRBJ1-5; CDR3nt: TGTGCCAGTCAACGGGAGGGAGGGAATCAGCCCCAGCATTTT; CDR3aa: CASQREGGNQPQHF
d_gene: .; v_gene: TRBV5-4; abundance: .; j_gene: TRBJ1-1; CDR3nt: TGTGCCAGCAGTTCCCGGGGGGCCCAGAACACTGAAGCTTTCTTT; CDR3aa: CASSSRGAQNTEAFF
d_gene: .; v_gene: TRBV6-6; abundance: .; j_gene: TRBJ2-5; CDR3nt: TGTGCCAGCAGTTACTCGATTGGACAGGAGACCCAGTACTTC; CDR3aa: CASSYSIGQETQYF
d_gene: TRBD2; v_gene: TRBV14; abundance: .; j_gene: TRBJ2-3; CDR3nt: TGTGCCAGCAGCCAAGATCTATGGACTAGCGGGGGCACAGATACGCAGTATTTT; CDR3aa: CASSQDLWTSGGTDTQYF
d_gene: .; v_gene: TRBV7-3; abundance: once; j_gene: TRBJ2-1; CDR3nt: TGTGCCAGCGCCCTCCGGGGACTCAACAATGAGCAGTTCTTC; CDR3aa: CASALRGLNNEQFF
d_gene: .; v_gene: TRBV6-1; abundance: .; j_gene: TRBJ1-5; CDR3nt: TGTGCCAGCAGTGAAGGTGTGGGCGGCAATCAGCCCCAGCATTTT; CDR3aa: CASSEGVGGNQPQHF
d_gene: .; v_gene: TRBV7-2; abundance: .; j_gene: TRBJ2-2; CDR3nt: TGTGCCAGCAGCTTTAAGAGGGCCACCGGGGAGCTGTTTTTT; CDR3aa: CASSFKRATGELFF
d_gene: TRBD1; v_gene: TRBV13; abundance: .; j_gene: TRBJ2-4; CDR3nt: TGTGCCAGCAGCCCCGTGACCGGGACAGGGCTGAACATTCAGTACTTC; CDR3aa: CASSPVTGTGLNIQYF
d_gene: .; v_gene: TRBV7-3; abundance: .; j_gene: TRBJ1-2; CDR3nt: TGTGCCAGCAGCCCCTCGGCGCGGCCAAACTATGGCTACACCTTC; CDR3aa: CASSPSARPNYGYTF
d_gene: TRBD1; v_gene: TRBV9; abundance: .; j_gene: TRBJ1-4; CDR3nt: TGTGCCAGCAGCGTAGGAAGCGGACAGGGAGGATATGAAAAACTGTTTTTT; CDR3aa: CASSVGSGQGGYEKLFF
d_gene: .; v_gene: TRBV6-4; abundance: .; j_gene: TRBJ2-1; CDR3nt: TGTGCCAGCAGGGACACTGATGAGCAGTTCTTC; CDR3aa: CASRDTDEQFF
d_gene: TRBD1; v_gene: TRBV7-3; abundance: .; j_gene: TRBJ1-1; CDR3nt: TGTGCCAGCAGCTTAGCCCCGGGACAGGGGGCTGAAGCTTTCTTT; CDR3aa: CASSLAPGQGAEAFF
d_gene: .; v_gene: TRBV7-9; abundance: .; j_gene: TRBJ1-3; CDR3nt: TGTTCCAGCAGCTCCGGAACTACAGGGAACCGCTCTGGAAACACCATATATTTT; CDR3aa: CSSSSGTTGNRSGNTIYF
d_gene: .; v_gene: TRBV19; abundance: .; j_gene: TRBJ1-2; CDR3nt: TGTGCCAGTAGTATAGCTCAGGGGCTTCATGGCTACACCTTC; CDR3aa: CASSIAQGLHGYTF